The rows below give T cell receptor beta chains drawn from one sample of a study of OX40 agonist ivuxolimab in advanced cancers. Produced via immunoSEQ multiplex PCR; TCRdb's table is partial and in-frame only. The data hold 75,000 to 85,000 clones, with around 86% observed a single time. The sample here was CD4+ or CD8+ T cells sorted from blood, taken in a trial of the OX40 agonist ivuxolimab. The receptors here all came from an adult with an advanced solid tumor such as melanoma, head and neck, liver or kidney cancer. The CDR3 runs from the conserved cysteine through the conserved F or W. D genes are given only for firm matches. Clone size, where shown, is once, few, many, or a class for clones that have expanded.

clone_size d_call j_call v_call cdr3_aa cdr3_nt
- - TRBJ1-2 TRBV5-1 CASSYDRGDGYTF TGCGCCAGCAGCTACGACCGGGGCGATGGCTACACCTTC
- - TRBJ2-2 TRBV6-1 CASSGNRGRRAGGYTGELFF TGTGCCAGCAGTGGCAACAGGGGGCGCAGGGCGGGAGGTTATACCGGGGAGCTGTTTTTT
- - TRBJ1-2 TRBV28 CASNRGNYGYTF TGTGCCAGCAATCGGGGCAACTATGGCTACACCTTC
- TRBD1 TRBJ1-4 TRBV6-1 CASSEWGGTVNEKLFF TGTGCCAGCAGTGAATGGGGGGGGACAGTAAATGAAAAACTGTTTTTT
- TRBD1 TRBJ2-3 TRBV11-2 CASSFGTGSFDTQYF TGTGCCAGCAGCTTTGGGACAGGCTCATTTGATACGCAGTATTTT
- - TRBJ2-5 TRBV27 CASRVGLAETQYF TGTGCCAGCAGAGTTGGCTTGGCGGAGACCCAGTACTTC
- - TRBJ1-5 TRBV19 CASSISGLGHKNNQPQHF TGTGCCAGTAGTATTTCAGGGTTGGGACACAAGAACAATCAGCCCCAGCATTTT
few TRBD1 TRBJ1-1 TRBV10-3 CAISGGQGEGAFF TGTGCCATCAGTGGGGGACAGGGGGAAGGAGCTTTCTTT
- TRBD1 TRBJ2-2 TRBV18 CASSPGQVFTGELFF TGTGCCAGCTCACCGGGACAGGTGTTCACCGGGGAGCTGTTTTTT
- TRBD1 TRBJ1-1 TRBV28 CASRPGTGGYTEAFF TGTGCCAGCAGACCCGGGACAGGGGGCTACACTGAAGCTTTCTTT
- - TRBJ2-1 TRBV6-1 CASSLKWGEQFF TGTGCCAGCAGTTTAAAGTGGGGTGAGCAGTTCTTC
- - TRBJ1-3 TRBV19 CASGSGQTGNTIYF TGTGCCAGTGGAAGTGGACAGACTGGAAACACCATATATTTT
few - TRBJ2-7 TRBV7-2 CASSTDSYEQYF TGTGCCAGCAGCACCGACAGCTACGAGCAGTACTTC
- - TRBJ1-1 TRBV28 CASSLLYQDTEAFF TGTGCCAGCAGTTTATTGTATCAGGACACTGAAGCTTTCTTT
- - TRBJ1-1 TRBV5-8 CASSPSGRGSTEAFF TGTGCCAGCAGCCCTTCAGGCCGGGGTAGCACTGAAGCTTTCTTT
- - TRBJ1-1 TRBV7-6 CASSLEAGGTEAFF TGTGCCAGCAGCTTAGAGGCGGGGGGGACTGAAGCTTTCTTT